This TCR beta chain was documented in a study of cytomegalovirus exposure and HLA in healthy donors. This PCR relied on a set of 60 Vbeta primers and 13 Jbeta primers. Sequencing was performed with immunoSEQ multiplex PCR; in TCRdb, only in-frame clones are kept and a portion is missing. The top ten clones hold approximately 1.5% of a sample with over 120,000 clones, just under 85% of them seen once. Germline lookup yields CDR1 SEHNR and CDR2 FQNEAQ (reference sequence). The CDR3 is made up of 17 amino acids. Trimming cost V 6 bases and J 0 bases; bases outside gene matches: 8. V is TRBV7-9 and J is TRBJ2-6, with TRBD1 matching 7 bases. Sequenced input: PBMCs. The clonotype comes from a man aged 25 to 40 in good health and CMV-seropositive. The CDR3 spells CASSLGTAPSGANVLTF. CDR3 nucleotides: TGTGCCAGCAGTTTGGGGACAGCCCCCTCTGGGGCCAACGTCCTGACTTTC.